This TCR beta chain appears in the sequencing data of a study of blood T cells in healthy people across ages (dated by TCRdb to the mid-2010s). About the full investigation: In model experiments, roughly one uniquely barcoded TCR beta cDNA molecule per two T cells was captured by template switching. To avoid experimental bias, donors of different ages were spread randomly across the sequencing lanes. Age-related changes in TCR beta repertoire diversity were measured in the study by deep sequencing normalized with unique cDNA molecular identifiers. The donors were split into four age groups: young (average around 16 years), middle-aged (around 37), aged (roughly 68) and long-lived (approximately 80). For two donors (one aged 18 to 30 and one aged 80 or older), the study analyzed two additional independent replicas of 1 million unique cDNA reads from the same blood draw.

Notes on this clonotype: Its cognate antigen has yet to be identified. No quality values exist for individual bases; no much larger clone is one base distant.

Study-wide findings and limitations: As age increased, observed TCR beta diversity per million T cells dropped in a roughly linear way, and a significant reduction was already evident by age roughly 40. The long-lived group showed more naive CD4+ T cells, fewer expanded clones and increased TCR diversity than the aged group, suggesting age selection. The percentage of naive T cells measured by flow cytometry correlated strongly with observed TCR beta diversity. The CMV infection status of donors was not known, potentially confounding age-related changes in expanded clonotypes. Estimates of total diversity based on one million sequenced T cells were considered lower bounds and underestimates. Bulk unsorted PBMC profiling prevented conclusive comparison of naive and antigen-experienced compartments.

The CDR3 spans 14 residues, from the cysteine through the phenylalanine. Only CDR3 DNA remains: 42 bases, in frame from the first base. The germline ends are 15 bases apart after V is trimmed by 0 bases and J by 7 bases. CDR1 and CDR2 were assigned from the germline V gene (reference sequence) as DFQATT and SNEGSKA. Libraries were prepared through 5' RACE. Instrument on record: Illumina HiSeq 2500. The second PCR ran for about 6 to 11 cycles and used a J-beta primer mix along with a sample-barcoded 5' primer. A template-switch 5' adaptor carrying 12 random nucleotides introduced a unique molecular identifier onto each TCR beta cDNA molecule. Each sample yielded at least 2.5 million CDR3-containing paired-end reads. All of the RNA was converted into first-strand cDNA using the Mint cDNA synthesis kit, with a TRBC-specific oligonucleotide serving as the primer. Following uracil-DNA glycosylase treatment, a first 18-cycle PCR with universal primers M1SS and BC2_uni_R was performed on all cDNA. The published analysis was carried out like this. Each sample was normalized by randomly selecting 1 million high-quality reads, each carrying a distinct molecular identifier. Reads sharing molecular identifiers were discarded rather than binned into consensus sequences. MiTCR, set to a Q25 quality threshold and the strictest error-elimination algorithm, was used for CDR3 identification, clonotype clustering and error correction. A nonparametric unseen species model with Euler transformation was used to estimate lower-bound total TCR beta diversity. TCRdb handled the public reads itself, with Q25 trimming in fastp and clone calling in MiXCR, and kept productive beta chains. Duplicate CDR3 protein sequences are folded into a single record with the most common DNA and genes. For this entry, the V and J calls and clone size follow TCRdb and not the study's own pipeline. Present in this sample are about 1.8 million distinct CDR3 sequences, approximately 50% of which were seen just once. The ten largest account for about 2.1% of the sample.

The roughly 39 donors, aged 6 to 90 years, were systemically healthy Caucasian individuals from Russia. Each donor gave about 9.2 milliliters of peripheral blood, drawn into EDTA-treated Vacutainer tubes. Ficoll-Paque density-gradient centrifugation was used to isolate PBMCs, with at least 6.5 million per sample. Trizol reagent was used to extract total RNA from the PBMCs, yielding at least 5.5 micrograms per sample. For every donor, an aliquot of PBMCs went through flow cytometry to measure the percentages of naive CD45RAhigh/CD27high T cells. This clonotype originated in a woman between 40 and 50 years old in good health. The chain couples TRBV20-1 to TRBJ1-2, and possibly TRBD1, on 6 matching bases. The sample taken for sequencing was blood. Read as DNA, the sequence is TGCAGTGCTAGAGAGGGGCGAGCGGGGGCTGGCTACACCTTC. It is translated as CSAREGRAGAGYTF.